Each of the 31 T cell receptor beta chains below was sequenced from the same sample in a study of CXCR3-negative and CXCR3-positive naive CD8 T cells. TRB cDNA libraries were made by UMI-labeled 5' RACE. TCRdb re-called the 5' RACE reads; one entry per CDR3 protein, DNA not given. The sample holds 43,000 or so distinct CDR3 sequences. Specimen: memory CD8+ T cells from blood. These receptor sequences come from a human donor in good health. Some clones in this sample may be carry-over from other donors' samples.

The V and J genes are TRBV6-2 or TRBV6-3 and TRBJ2-7; no DNA is available, so the TRBD1 call from TCRdb remains unchecked. CDR1 and CDR2 from the germline V gene are MNHEY and SVGEGT. The CDR3 consists of 15 residues. The CDR3 sequence: CASSHRGIYYYEQYF.

This chain joins TRBV2 and TRBJ1-6. In germline, CDR1 is SNHLY, CDR2 FYNNEI. The CDR3 runs to 16 residues. CDR3 loop: CASDFKRGDTISPLHF.

The gene calls are TRBV27 and TRBJ1-5; the TRBD1 assignment by TCRdb is unverifiable without DNA. This CDR3 region has 14 residues. Per germline, CDR1 MNHEY and CDR2 SMNVEV (reference sequence). This CDR3 reads CASSSWGANQPQHF.

By frequency, this clonotype is medium-sized (0.01 to 0.1%). The chain combines TRBV12-3 or TRBV12-4 with TRBJ1-6. The CDR3 loop spans 12 amino acids. Here the CDR3 reads CASSLRNSPLHF.

This sequence joins TRBV6-5 and TRBJ2-1; without DNA, the TCRdb call of TRBD1 cannot be checked. Germline assignment: CDR1 MNHEY and CDR2 SVGAGI. The CDR3 covers 17 residues. The CDR3 loop is CASRNGGRGDPLDEQFF.

The V and J genes are TRBV7-3 and TRBJ2-1; TCRdb indicates TRBD2, and absent DNA this call remains unverified. The CDR3 length is 16 residues. CDR1 and CDR2 from the germline V gene are SGHTA and FQGTGA. Here the CDR3 reads CASSPRLAGGYNEQFF.

The chain uses TRBV20-1 and TRBJ1-2. The CDR3 is 12 residues long. Germline loops: CDR1 DFQATT, CDR2 SNEGSKA (reference sequence). CDR3 in amino acids: CSATEVYYGYTF.

The CDR3 region is CASSQEAGSSYEQYF. V and J are TRBV4-3 and TRBJ2-7. This CDR3 is built from 15 residues. Germline loops: CDR1 LGHNA, CDR2 YSLEER.

CDR3 loop: CASSFAGSPWDSNQPQHF. The V and J genes are TRBV7-2 and TRBJ1-5; as DNA is missing, the TRBD1 call by TCRdb cannot be tested. This CDR3 has 18 amino acids. In germline, CDR1 is SGHTA, CDR2 FQGNSA. Using reference TRBV7-2 and TRBJ1-5 for the parts outside the CDR3, the full variable domain is GAGVSQSPSNKVTEKGKDVELRCDPISGHTALYWYRQSLGQGLEFLIYFQGNSAPDKSGLPSDRFSAERTGGSVSTLTIQRTQQEDSAVYLCASSFAGSPWDSNQPQHFGDGTRLSIL.

The chain employs TRBV27 and TRBJ2-3. CDR1 and CDR2 (germline): MNHEY, SMNVEV (reference sequence). The CDR3 length is 13 residues. The CDR3 sequence is CASRPVSTDTQYF.

This chain uses TRBV9 with TRBJ1-1. The CDR3 totals 15 residues. From germline, CDR1 is SGDLS and CDR2 YYNGEE. CDR3: CASSVAEVMNTEAFF.

The chain is built from TRBV6-5 and TRBJ1-1. Looked up from germline, CDR1 is MNHEY and CDR2 is SVGAGI. The CDR3 spans 13 residues. The chain's CDR3 is CASSYSLPAEAFF.

V usage is TRBV2 and J usage is TRBJ2-3; TCRdb reports TRBD1, a call that lacks DNA to check it against. Germline CDR1 reads SNHLY; CDR2 reads FYNNEI. This CDR3 contains 15 residues. CDR3 loop: CASSLTGGSTDTQYF.

The J gene is TRBJ2-7, the V gene TRBV7-6. The CDR3 loop spans 12 amino acids. The germline V gene has CDR1 SGHVS and CDR2 FNYEAQ. CDR3 residues: CASSLAEYEHYF.

The V and J genes are TRBV29-1 and TRBJ2-1. This CDR3 is 13 amino acids long. Germline CDR1 SQVTM, CDR2 ANQGSEA. The CDR3 here is CSVEGISYNEQFF.

J is TRBJ2-6 and V is TRBV4-2; TCRdb gives TRBD1 as the D gene, but with no DNA this cannot be confirmed. CDR1 is LGHNA, CDR2 YNFKEQ, per germline. The CDR3 runs 19 residues. The CDR3: CASSLTPGGFASGANVLTF.

The chain uses TRBV12-3 or TRBV12-4 and TRBJ2-1; the TCRdb D gene call, TRBD1, has no DNA to confirm it. The CDR3 covers 13 residues. The CDR3 loop reads CASSTGANNEQFF.

The gene calls are TRBV30 and TRBJ1-2; TCRdb's D call, TRBD1, is unchecked because there is no DNA. The CDR3 is 14 amino acids. The germline CDR1 and CDR2 sequences are GTSNPN and SVGIG (reference sequence). The CDR3 sequence is CAWSATGTGGGYTF.

The chain combines TRBV29-1 with TRBJ1-2; TCRdb reports TRBD1, a call that lacks DNA to check it against. The CDR3 runs 15 residues. The V gene's germline CDR1 is SQVTM and CDR2 ANQGSEA. Here the CDR3 reads CSVEAMGGLDYGYTF.

This rearrangement joins TRBV27 to TRBJ1-4. CDR3 length: 15 amino acids. Germline V gene sequence: CDR1 MNHEY, CDR2 SMNVEV (reference sequence). Here the CDR3 reads CASSSGPVFNEKLFF.

CDR3 amino acids: CASRIAGGSSEKLFF. This chain uses TRBV27 with TRBJ1-4. This CDR3 has 15 residues. Looked up from germline, CDR1 is MNHEY and CDR2 is SMNVEV (reference sequence).

The chain has TRBV27 and TRBJ1-1. Germline CDR1 MNHEY, CDR2 SMNVEV (reference sequence). The CDR3 has 13 residues. CDR3 loop: CASGDFINTEAFF.

The J gene is TRBJ2-2, the V gene TRBV7-9. Germline lookup yields CDR1 SEHNR and CDR2 FQNEAQ (reference sequence). CDR3 size: 11 residues. CDR3 sequence reads: CASSNTGELFF. Drawing the rest from reference TRBV7-9 and TRBJ2-2, the complete variable domain is DTGVSQNPRHKITKRGQNVTFRCDPISEHNRLYWYRQTLGQGPEFLTYFQNEAQLEKSRLLSDRFSAERPKGSFSTLEIQRTEQGDSAMYLCASSNTGELFFGEGSRLTVL.

The chain uses TRBV5-1 and TRBJ1-1. CDR1 is SGHRS, CDR2 YFSETQ, per germline. There are 16 residues in the CDR3. The CDR3 is CASSPPAGGTGTEAFF.

This chain links TRBV7-3 with TRBJ2-1; lacking DNA, the TRBD2 call made by TCRdb goes unchecked. The CDR3 spans 16 residues. Looked up from germline, CDR1 is SGHTA and CDR2 is FQGTGA. The CDR3 loop is CASSLYPSGAYNEQFF.

The gene calls are TRBV29-1 and TRBJ1-1. Germline CDR1 and CDR2: SQVTM and ANQGSEA. The CDR3 is 13 amino acids. CDR3: CSVELDGNTEAFF.

The V and J genes are TRBV27 and TRBJ1-2. CDR3 size: 15 residues. CDR1 is MNHEY, CDR2 SMNVEV, per germline (reference sequence). The CDR3 here is CASSLLGRTNYGYTF.

The V gene is TRBV5-4, the J gene TRBJ2-2; without DNA, the TCRdb call of TRBD2 cannot be checked. There are 15 residues in the CDR3. CDR1 and CDR2 from the germline V gene are SGHNT and YYREEE (reference sequence). Here the CDR3 reads CASSPGLAGERELFF.

This chain links TRBV7-3 with TRBJ2-1; TCRdb designates TRBD1, a call that cannot be tested without DNA. The CDR3 contains 16 residues. Germline CDR1 reads SGHTA; CDR2 reads FQGTGA. CDR3 sequence reads: CASSLIRQGKNNEQFF.

This chain joins TRBV29-1 and TRBJ2-2; without DNA, the TCRdb call of TRBD2 cannot be checked. From germline, CDR1 is SQVTM and CDR2 ANQGSEA. CDR3 size: 15 residues. CDR3 amino acids: CSVEEGQAGTGELFF.

The V gene is TRBV10-3, the J gene TRBJ2-7; TCRdb designates TRBD2, a call that cannot be tested without DNA. CDR3 length: 16 amino acids. Germline lookup yields CDR1 ENHRY and CDR2 SYGVKD. The CDR3 loop is CAISDILAGNSYEQYF.